The clone carrying this T cell receptor (beta chain) was detected only a few times. It was cDNA, reverse transcribed from extracted RNA, that served as the sequencing template. The data were produced by immunoSEQ multiplex PCR, yet TCRdb's version contains in-frame clones alone and is incomplete. The sample yields over 100,000 clones, roughly 50% seen once. This specimen belongs to a study of CD8+ T cells in alopecia areata. Study background: For the treated group, dosing was oral tofacitinib at 5 to 10 mg twice daily.

Those with alopecia areata gave lesional scalp punch biopsies and peripheral blood. CDR3 size: 14 residues. Trimming cost V 8 bases and J 2 bases, with 15 bases left between them. The V gene's germline CDR1 is SGHDT and CDR2 YYEEEE. The sequence was collected from a human donor with alopecia areata. The rearrangement joins TRBV5-6 to TRBJ2-3; D assignment may be TRBD1 or TRBD2 (5 bases each). The sequencing here drew on CD8+ T cells sorted from blood, taken at week 0. The CDR3 DNA follows: TGTGCCAGTCTGGGACCAGGAATCACAGATACGCAGTATTTT. Protein product: CASLGPGITDTQYF.